This TCR beta chain was identified in a study of cytomegalovirus exposure and HLA in healthy donors. Study context: Genotyping showed roughly 86% of a few hundred donors falling in the Caucasian-associated ancestry cluster. General study points: The authors later found HLA-associated TCR beta chains more clonally expanded than equally common others. The classifier reportedly diagnosed cytomegalovirus status with high sensitivity and specificity.

PCR was performed using 60 Vbeta and 13 Jbeta primers. TCRdb keeps only in-frame clones here, not all; method: immunoSEQ multiplex PCR. The sample holds under 130,000 clones, approximately 70% seen once. Trimming pared 5 bases from V and 8 bases from J, leaving 25 bases between. Germline V CDR1 and CDR2: GTSNPN, SVGIG (reference sequence). This CDR3 has 16 amino acids. As for this clone: No antigen is known for it.

This clonotype was obtained from a middle-aged man in good health and CMV-seropositive. Sequenced: PBMCs. This chain links TRBV30 with TRBJ2-1; D perhaps matches TRBD2 (5 bases). In DNA form, the CDR3 reads TGTGCCTGGGAGGCCCTAGCTCTAGGGAAACGCGATGAGCAGTTCTTC. Translating it yields CAWEALALGKRDEQFF.